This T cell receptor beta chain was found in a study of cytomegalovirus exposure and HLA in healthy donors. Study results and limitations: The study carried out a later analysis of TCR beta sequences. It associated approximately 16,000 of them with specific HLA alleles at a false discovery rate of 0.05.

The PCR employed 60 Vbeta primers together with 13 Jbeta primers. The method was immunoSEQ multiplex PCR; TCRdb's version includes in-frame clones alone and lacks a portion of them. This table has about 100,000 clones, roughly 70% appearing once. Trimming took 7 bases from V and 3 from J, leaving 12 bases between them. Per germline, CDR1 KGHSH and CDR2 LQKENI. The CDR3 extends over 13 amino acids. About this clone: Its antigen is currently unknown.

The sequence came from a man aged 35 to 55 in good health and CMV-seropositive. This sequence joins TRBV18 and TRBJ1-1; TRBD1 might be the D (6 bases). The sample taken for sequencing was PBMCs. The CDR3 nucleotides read TGTGCCAGCTTAAACCCAGGGGACACTGAAGCTTTCTTT. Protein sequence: CASLNPGDTEAFF.